The entry below gives a single T cell receptor beta chain sequence along with its context. What it binds is not known. This specimen comes from a study of T cells in Graves' hyperthyroidism and ophthalmopathy. Study-wide results and caveats: Ophthalmopathy prediction by the model preceded onset by a median approximately 5.9 months.

RNA transcripts served as the template for amplifying TCR beta CDR3 regions. The HTBI primer set was used in a first-round RT-PCR of the TCR CDR3. MiXCR, applied by TCRdb to the multiplex PCR reads, yields one record per CDR3 protein. The sample includes approximately 710,000 distinct CDR3 sequences, approximately 15% of them seen just once. This CDR3 contains 14 residues. V was cut by 0 bases and J by 7 bases, with 10 bases left in between. From germline, CDR1 is LGHDT and CDR2 YNNKEL (reference sequence). The J gene is TRBJ1-5, the V gene TRBV3-1; possibly TRBD1 for D (5 bases). The sequenced sample consisted of blood. The sequence derives from a middle-aged man with Graves' hyperthyroidism. The CDR3 sequence: CASSQDGGGQPQHF. The CDR3 DNA reads TGTGCCAGCAGCCAAGACGGGGGAGGCCAGCCCCAGCATTTT.